This T cell receptor beta chain was identified during a study of shared clonotypes between healthy human individuals. Generated by immunoSEQ multiplex PCR, the TCRdb table keeps only in-frame clones and is missing some. In the table there are around 690,000 clones, 90% of which are singletons. With 8 bases removed from V and 0 bases from J, the gap between germline ends came to 17 bases. Germline lookup yields CDR1 MDHEN and CDR2 SYDVKM. This CDR3 contains 16 residues. This chain uses TRBV28 with TRBJ2-1; D is perhaps TRBD2 (5 bases). What was sequenced was memory CD8+ T cells from PBMCs. Stated subset: CD45RO+ cells pooled with CCR7-negative TemRA cells. This TCR was recovered from a man between 18 and 35 years old in good health. Some clones in this sample may be carry-over from other donors' samples. The CDR3 sequence: CASSSTRGPSYNEQFF. The CDR3 DNA is TGTGCCAGCTCCTCAACGCGCGGGCCCTCCTACAATGAGCAGTTCTTC.